The T cell receptor beta chain described here comes from a study of blood T cell repertoires in COVID-19. Produced via immunoSEQ multiplex PCR; TCRdb's table is partial and in-frame only. The top ten hold roughly 7% of the sample, which has about 33,000 clones, roughly 85% seen once. The trim removed 3 bases at V and 4 bases at J, leaving 5 bases unmatched. The CDR3 loop spans 15 amino acids. CDR1 and CDR2 from the germline V gene are LNHDA and SQIVND (reference sequence). Material for sequencing was peripheral blood. The receptor comes from a human donor in a cohort sampled during active COVID-19. The V gene is TRBV19, the J gene TRBJ2-3; 9 bases fit TRBD2. CDR3 loop: CASSIAAGGADTQYF. The CDR3 DNA sequence: TGTGCCAGTAGTATTGCAGCGGGGGGTGCAGATACGCAGTATTTT.